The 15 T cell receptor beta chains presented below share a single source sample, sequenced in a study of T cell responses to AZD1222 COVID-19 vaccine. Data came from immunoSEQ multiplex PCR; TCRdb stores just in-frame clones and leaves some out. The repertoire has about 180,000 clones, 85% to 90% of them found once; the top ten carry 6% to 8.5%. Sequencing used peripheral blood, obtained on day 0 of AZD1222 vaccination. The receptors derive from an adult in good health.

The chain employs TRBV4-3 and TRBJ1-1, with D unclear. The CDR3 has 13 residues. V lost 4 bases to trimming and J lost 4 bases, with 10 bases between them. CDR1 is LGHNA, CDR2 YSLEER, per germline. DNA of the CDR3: TGCGCCAGCAGCCTGTCACGGGGCACTGAAGCTTTCTTT. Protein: CASSLSRGTEAFF.

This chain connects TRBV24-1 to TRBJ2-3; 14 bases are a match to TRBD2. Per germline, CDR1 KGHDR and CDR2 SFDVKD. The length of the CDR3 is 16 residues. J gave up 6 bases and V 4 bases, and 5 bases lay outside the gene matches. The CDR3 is CATSDPGLAGADTQYF. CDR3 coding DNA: TGTGCCACCAGTGACCCGGGACTAGCGGGGGCCGATACGCAGTATTTT.

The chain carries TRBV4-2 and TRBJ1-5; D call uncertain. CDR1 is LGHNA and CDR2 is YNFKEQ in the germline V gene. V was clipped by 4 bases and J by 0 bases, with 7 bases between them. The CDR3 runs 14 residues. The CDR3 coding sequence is TGTGCCAGCAGCCGCCAACCTAGCAATCAGCCCCAGCATTTT. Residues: CASSRQPSNQPQHF.

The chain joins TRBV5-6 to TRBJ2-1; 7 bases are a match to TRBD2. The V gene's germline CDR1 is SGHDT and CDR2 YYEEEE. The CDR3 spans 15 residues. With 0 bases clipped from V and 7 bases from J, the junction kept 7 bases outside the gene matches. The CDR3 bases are TGTGCCAGCAGCTTGGGGGGCCGACTAGCAAATGAGCAGTTCTTC. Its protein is CASSLGGRLANEQFF.

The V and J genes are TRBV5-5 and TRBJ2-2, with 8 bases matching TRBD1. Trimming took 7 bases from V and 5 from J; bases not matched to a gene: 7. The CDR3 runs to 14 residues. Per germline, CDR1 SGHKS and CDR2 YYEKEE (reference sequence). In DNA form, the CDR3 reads TGTGCCAGCCTCAGGGGGCAGAAGACCGGGGAGCTGTTTTTT. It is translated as CASLRGQKTGELFF.

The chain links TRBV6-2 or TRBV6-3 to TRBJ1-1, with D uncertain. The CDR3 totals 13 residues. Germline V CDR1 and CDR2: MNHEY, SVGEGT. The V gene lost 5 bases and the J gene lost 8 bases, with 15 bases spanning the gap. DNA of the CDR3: TGTGCCAGCAGTCCCTCTCTTAACGGAGAAGCTTTCTTT. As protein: CASSPSLNGEAFF.

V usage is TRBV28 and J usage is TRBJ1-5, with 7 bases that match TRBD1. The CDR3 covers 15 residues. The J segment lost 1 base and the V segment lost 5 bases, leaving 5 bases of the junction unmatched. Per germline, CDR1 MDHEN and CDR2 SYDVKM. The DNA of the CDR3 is TGTGCCAGCAGTCGGTGGACAGGCAGCAATCAGCCCCAGCATTTT. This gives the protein CASSRWTGSNQPQHF.

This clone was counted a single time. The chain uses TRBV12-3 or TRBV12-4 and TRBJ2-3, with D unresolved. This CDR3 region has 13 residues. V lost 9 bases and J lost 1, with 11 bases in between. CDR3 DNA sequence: TGTGCCAGTCAACTAACTGGCACAGATACGCAGTATTTT. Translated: CASQLTGTDTQYF.

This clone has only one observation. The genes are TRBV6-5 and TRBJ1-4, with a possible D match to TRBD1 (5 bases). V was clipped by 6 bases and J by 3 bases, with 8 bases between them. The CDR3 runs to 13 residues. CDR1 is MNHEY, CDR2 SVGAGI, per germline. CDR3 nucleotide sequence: TGTGCCAGCAGACAGGTCTCTAATGAAAAACTGTTTTTT. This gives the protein CASRQVSNEKLFF.

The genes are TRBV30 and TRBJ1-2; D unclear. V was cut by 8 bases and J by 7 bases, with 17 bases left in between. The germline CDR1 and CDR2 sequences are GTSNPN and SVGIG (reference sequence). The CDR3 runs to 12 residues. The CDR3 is CARSSGFGGYTF. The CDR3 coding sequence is TGTGCCCGTTCAAGCGGATTTGGTGGCTACACCTTC.

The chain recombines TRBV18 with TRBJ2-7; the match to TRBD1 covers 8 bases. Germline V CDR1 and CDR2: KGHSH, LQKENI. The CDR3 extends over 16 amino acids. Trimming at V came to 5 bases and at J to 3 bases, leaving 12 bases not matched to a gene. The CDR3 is CASSNRGSYDRYEQYF. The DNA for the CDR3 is TGTGCCAGCTCAAACAGGGGGTCTTACGATCGCTACGAGCAGTACTTC.

CDR3 DNA: TGTGCCAGCAGCCCGAGACAGGGGATTGGGGCCAACGTCCTGACTTTC. Protein: CASSPRQGIGANVLTF. The chain combines TRBV7-3 with TRBJ2-6; 8 nucleotides line up with TRBD1. Unmatched junction bases numbered 6, after V lost 5 bases and J lost 3 bases. The CDR3 is made up of 16 amino acids. Germline loops: CDR1 SGHTA, CDR2 FQGTGA.

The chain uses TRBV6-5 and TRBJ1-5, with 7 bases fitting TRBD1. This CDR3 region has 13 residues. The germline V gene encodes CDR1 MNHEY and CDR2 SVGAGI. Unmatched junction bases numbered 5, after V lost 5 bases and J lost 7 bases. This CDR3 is CASSPDRVQPQHF. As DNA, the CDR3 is TGTGCCAGCAGTCCCGACAGGGTCCAGCCCCAGCATTTT.

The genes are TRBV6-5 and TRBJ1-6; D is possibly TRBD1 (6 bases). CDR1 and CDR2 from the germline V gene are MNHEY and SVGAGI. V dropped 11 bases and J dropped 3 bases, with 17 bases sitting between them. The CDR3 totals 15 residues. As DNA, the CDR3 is TGTGCCTCATCCCCAGGGGAAATCTATAATTCACCCCTCCACTTT. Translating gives CASSPGEIYNSPLHF.

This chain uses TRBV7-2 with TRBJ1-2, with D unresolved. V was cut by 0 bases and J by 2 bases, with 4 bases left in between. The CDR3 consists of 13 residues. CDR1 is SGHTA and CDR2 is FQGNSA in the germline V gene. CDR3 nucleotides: TGTGCCAGCAGCTTAGCCCGGAACTATGGCTACACCTTC. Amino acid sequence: CASSLARNYGYTF.